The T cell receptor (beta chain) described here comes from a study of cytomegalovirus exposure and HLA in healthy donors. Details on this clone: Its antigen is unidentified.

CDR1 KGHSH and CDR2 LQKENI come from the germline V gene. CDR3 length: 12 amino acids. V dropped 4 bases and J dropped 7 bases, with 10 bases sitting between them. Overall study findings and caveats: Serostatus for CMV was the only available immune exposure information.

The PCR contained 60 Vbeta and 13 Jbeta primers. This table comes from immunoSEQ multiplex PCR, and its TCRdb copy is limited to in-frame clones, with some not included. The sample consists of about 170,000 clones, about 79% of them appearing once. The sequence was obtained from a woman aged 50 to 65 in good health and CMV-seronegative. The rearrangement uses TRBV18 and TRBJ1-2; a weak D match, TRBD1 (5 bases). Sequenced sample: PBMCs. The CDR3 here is CASSQGPVGYTF. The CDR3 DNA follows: TGTGCCAGCTCACAGGGGCCGGTTGGCTACACCTTC.